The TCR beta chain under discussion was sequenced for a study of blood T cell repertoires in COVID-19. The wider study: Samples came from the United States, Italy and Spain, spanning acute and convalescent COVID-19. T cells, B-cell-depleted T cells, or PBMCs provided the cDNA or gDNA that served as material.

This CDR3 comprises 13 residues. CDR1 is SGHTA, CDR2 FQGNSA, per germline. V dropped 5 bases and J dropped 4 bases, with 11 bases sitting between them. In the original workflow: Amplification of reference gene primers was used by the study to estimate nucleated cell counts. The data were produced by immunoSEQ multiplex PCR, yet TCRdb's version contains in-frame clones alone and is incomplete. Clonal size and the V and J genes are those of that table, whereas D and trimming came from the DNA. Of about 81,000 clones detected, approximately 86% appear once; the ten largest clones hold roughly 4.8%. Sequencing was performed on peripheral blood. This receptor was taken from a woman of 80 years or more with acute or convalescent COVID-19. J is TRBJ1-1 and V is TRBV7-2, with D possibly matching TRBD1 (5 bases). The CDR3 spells CASSVTGLTEAFF. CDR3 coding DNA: TGTGCCAGCAGCGTTACAGGTCTCACTGAAGCTTTCTTT.